One T cell receptor (beta chain) is described in this entry. What it recognizes is unknown. The data are from a study of response to subunit inactivated influenza vaccine. Germline values: CDR1 DFQATT, CDR2 SNEGSKA (reference sequence). Trimming cost V 3 bases and J 2 bases; bases outside gene matches: 8. The CDR3 is made up of 15 amino acids. General study points: Authors suggested each seasonal influenza vaccination recruits few new T cells.

Each CDR3 protein gets one entry after TCRdb re-called the RT-PCR reads with MiXCR. The data show roughly 780,000 distinct CDR3 sequences, with approximately 17% seen just once and roughly 10% held by the top ten. This specimen was PBMCs from blood, taken roughly 5 days after vaccination. The gene calls are TRBV20-1 and TRBJ2-7, with 9 bases matching TRBD2. This clonotype was sampled from a man between 45 and 60 years old who received an inactivated influenza vaccine. Written as DNA, the CDR3 is TGCAGTGCTAGGTCGCTAGCGGGAACAGCCTACGAGCAGTACTTC. Residues: CSARSLAGTAYEQYF.